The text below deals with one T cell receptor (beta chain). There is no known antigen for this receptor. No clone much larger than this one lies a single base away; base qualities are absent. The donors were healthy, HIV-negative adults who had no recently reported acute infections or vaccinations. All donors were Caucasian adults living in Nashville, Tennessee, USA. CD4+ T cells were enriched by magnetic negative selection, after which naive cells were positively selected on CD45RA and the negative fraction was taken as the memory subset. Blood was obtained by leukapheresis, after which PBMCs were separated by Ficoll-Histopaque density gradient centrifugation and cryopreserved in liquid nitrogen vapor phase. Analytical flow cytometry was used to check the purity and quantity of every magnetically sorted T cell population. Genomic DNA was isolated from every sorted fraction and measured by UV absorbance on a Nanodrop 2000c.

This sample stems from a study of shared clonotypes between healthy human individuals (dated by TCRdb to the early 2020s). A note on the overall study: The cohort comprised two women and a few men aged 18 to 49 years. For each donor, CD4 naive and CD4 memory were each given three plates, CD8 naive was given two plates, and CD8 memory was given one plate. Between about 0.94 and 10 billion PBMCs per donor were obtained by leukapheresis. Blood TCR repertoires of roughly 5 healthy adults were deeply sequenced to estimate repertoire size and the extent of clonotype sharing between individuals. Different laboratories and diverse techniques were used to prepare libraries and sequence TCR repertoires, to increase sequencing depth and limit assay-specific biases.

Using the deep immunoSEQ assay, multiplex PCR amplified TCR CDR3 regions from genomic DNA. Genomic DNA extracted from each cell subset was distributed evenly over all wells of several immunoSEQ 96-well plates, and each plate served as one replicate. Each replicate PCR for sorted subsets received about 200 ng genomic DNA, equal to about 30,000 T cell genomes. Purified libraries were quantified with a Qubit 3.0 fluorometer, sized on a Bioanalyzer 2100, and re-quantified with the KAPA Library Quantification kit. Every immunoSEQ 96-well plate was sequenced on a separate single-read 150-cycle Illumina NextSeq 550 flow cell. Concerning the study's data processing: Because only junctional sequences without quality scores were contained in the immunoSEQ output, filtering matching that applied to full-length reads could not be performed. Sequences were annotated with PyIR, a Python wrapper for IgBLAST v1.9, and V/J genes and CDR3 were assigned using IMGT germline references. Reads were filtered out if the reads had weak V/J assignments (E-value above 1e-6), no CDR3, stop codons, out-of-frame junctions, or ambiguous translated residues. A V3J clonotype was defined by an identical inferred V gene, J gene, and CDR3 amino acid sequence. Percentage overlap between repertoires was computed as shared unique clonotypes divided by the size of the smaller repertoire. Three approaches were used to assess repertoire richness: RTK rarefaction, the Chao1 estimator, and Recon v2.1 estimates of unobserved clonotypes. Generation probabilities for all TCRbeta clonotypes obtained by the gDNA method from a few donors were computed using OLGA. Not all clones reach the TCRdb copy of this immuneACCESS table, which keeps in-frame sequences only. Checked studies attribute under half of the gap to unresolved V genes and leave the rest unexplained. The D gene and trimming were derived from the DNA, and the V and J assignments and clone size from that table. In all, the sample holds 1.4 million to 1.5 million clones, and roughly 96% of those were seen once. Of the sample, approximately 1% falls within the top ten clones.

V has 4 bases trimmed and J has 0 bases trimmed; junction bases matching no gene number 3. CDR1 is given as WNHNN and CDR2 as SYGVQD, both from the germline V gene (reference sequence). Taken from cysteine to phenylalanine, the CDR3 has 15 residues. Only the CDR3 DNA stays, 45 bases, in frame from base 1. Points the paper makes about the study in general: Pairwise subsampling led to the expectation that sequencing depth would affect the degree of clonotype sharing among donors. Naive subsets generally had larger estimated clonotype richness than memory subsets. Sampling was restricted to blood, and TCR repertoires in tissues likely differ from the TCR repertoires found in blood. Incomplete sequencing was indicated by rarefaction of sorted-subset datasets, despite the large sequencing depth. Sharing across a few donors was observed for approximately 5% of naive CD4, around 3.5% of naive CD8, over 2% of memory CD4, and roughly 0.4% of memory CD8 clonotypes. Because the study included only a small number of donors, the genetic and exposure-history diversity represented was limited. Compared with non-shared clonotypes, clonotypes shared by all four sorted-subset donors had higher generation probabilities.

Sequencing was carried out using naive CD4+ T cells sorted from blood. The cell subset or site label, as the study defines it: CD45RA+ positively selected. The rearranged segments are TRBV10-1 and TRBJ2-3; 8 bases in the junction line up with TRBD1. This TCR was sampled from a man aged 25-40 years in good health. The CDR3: CASSAGGGSTDTQYF. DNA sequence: TGCGCCAGCAGTGCAGGGGGCGGTAGCACAGATACGCAGTATTTT.